The 15 T cell receptor beta chains listed next were all sequenced from one sample in a study of early T cells in non-severe SARS-CoV-2 infection. TCRdb called the 5' RACE reads again in MiXCR, with one record for every CDR3 protein. The sample lists 80,000 to 95,000 distinct CDR3 sequences; roughly 15% were seen once. Sequencing was carried out using whole blood. The source of these receptors is an adult who was a healthcare worker with PCR-confirmed SARS-CoV-2 infection or an uninfected control (not recorded which).

This clonotype showed up just a few times. V and J are TRBV29-1 and TRBJ2-1; D gene uncertain. CDR1 is SQVTM, CDR2 ANQGSEA, per germline. This CDR3 has 17 amino acids. The V gene lost 1 base and the J gene lost 0 bases, with 16 bases spanning the gap. CDR3 sequence: CSVEARRTRSSYNEQFF. In DNA form, the CDR3 reads TGCAGCGTTGAAGCCAGGAGAACGCGTAGCTCCTACAATGAGCAGTTCTTC.

This clonotype was counted a few times. The rearrangement joins TRBV6-6 to TRBJ1-1; D is ambiguous. The CDR3 has 12 residues. Germline V gene sequence: CDR1 MNHNY, CDR2 SVGAGI (reference sequence). The V gene lost 2 bases and the J gene lost 6 bases, with 7 bases spanning the gap. CDR3 region: CASSYEHAEAFF. In DNA form, the CDR3 reads TGTGCCAGCAGTTACGAGCACGCTGAAGCTTTCTTT.

The chain uses TRBV7-2 and TRBJ1-6; 9 nucleotides line up with TRBD1. The germline gives CDR1 SGHTA, CDR2 FQGNSA. The CDR3 covers 15 residues. The trim removed 5 bases at V and 7 bases at J, leaving 6 bases unmatched. CDR3 in DNA: TGTGCCAGCAGCCGGGGACAGGGCGACAATTCACCCCTCCACTTT. This sequence encodes CASSRGQGDNSPLHF.

The genes are TRBV20-1 and TRBJ1-3; no firm D call. Trimming pared 2 bases from V and 0 bases from J, leaving 8 bases between. Germline CDR1 reads DFQATT; CDR2 reads SNEGSKA (reference sequence). CDR3 length equals 14 residues. Written as DNA, the CDR3 is TGCAGTGCTAGATACCAGTACTCTGGAAACACCATATATTTT. It codes for CSARYQYSGNTIYF.

The table lists this clonotype with a few counts. This chain uses TRBV15 with TRBJ2-6; D gene uncertain. The CDR3 loop spans 16 amino acids. V was trimmed by 0 bases and J by 0 bases, leaving 6 bases between them. The germline V gene encodes CDR1 LNHNV and CDR2 YYDKDF (reference sequence). CDR3 in DNA: TGTGCCACCAGCAGAGAGCAGGACTCTGGGGCCAACGTCCTGACTTTC. Protein product: CATSREQDSGANVLTF.

The table lists this clonotype with many counts. The rearrangement joins TRBV7-6 to TRBJ2-1; D remains ambiguous. The CDR3 has 16 residues. CDR1 is SGHVS and CDR2 is FNYEAQ in the germline V gene. Trimming left V 2 bases short and J 0 bases short, with 11 bases between. CDR3 sequence reads: CASSLHAAPSYNEQFF. The CDR3 DNA is TGTGCCAGCAGCTTACACGCAGCGCCCTCCTACAATGAGCAGTTCTTC.

CDR3: CASSRDRRAANYGYTF. The CDR3 nucleotides read TGTGCCAGCAGTCGCGACAGGCGGGCGGCGAACTATGGCTACACCTTC. The V and J genes are TRBV6-2 or TRBV6-3 and TRBJ1-2; D possibly corresponds to TRBD1 (6 bases). V shed 5 bases and J shed 2 bases, with 18 bases lying between them. This CDR3 comprises 16 residues. Germline assignment: CDR1 MNHEY and CDR2 SVGEGT.

The V gene is TRBV19, the J gene TRBJ2-7; D call uncertain. Per germline, CDR1 LNHDA and CDR2 SQIVND (reference sequence). Trimming pared 2 bases from V and 2 bases from J, leaving 7 bases between. CDR3 length: 13 amino acids. The CDR3 is CASSIRQTYEQYF. Written as DNA, the CDR3 is TGTGCCAGTAGTATAAGGCAGACCTACGAGCAGTACTTC. The full variable domain, completed using reference TRBV19 and TRBJ2-7, is DGGITQSPKYLFRKEGQNVTLSCEQNLNHDAMYWYRQDPGQGLRLIYYSQIVNDFQKGDIAEGYSVSREKKESFPLTVTSAQKNPTAFYLCASSIRQTYEQYFGPGTRLTVT.

This clonotype was recorded a few times. V gene TRBV2 combines with J gene TRBJ1-6; D gene uncertain. V dropped 2 bases and J dropped 6 bases, with 11 bases sitting between them. The CDR3 consists of 15 residues. Looked up from germline, CDR1 is SNHLY and CDR2 is FYNNEI. The CDR3: CASSESPAGNSPLHF. The CDR3 DNA follows: TGTGCCAGCAGTGAATCACCTGCGGGTAATTCACCCCTCCACTTT.

V gene TRBV12-3 or TRBV12-4 combines with J gene TRBJ1-2; 7 bases are shared with TRBD1. The CDR3 covers 14 residues. Trimming cost V 6 bases and J 8 bases; bases outside gene matches: 12. As DNA, the CDR3 is TGTGCCAGCAGCCCAGACAGGGCCCTAGGGGGCTACACCTTC. This codes for CASSPDRALGGYTF.

This clonotype was seen a few times. This chain connects TRBV3-1 to TRBJ1-2; tentative D call: TRBD1 (5 bases). Germline V gene data show CDR1 as LGHDT and CDR2 as YNNKEL (reference sequence). The V gene lost 1 base and the J gene lost 4 bases, with 7 bases spanning the gap. The CDR3 consists of 13 residues. The CDR3 region has the DNA TGTGCCAGCAGCCAAGGACAGCCCTATGGCTACACCTTC. This sequence encodes CASSQGQPYGYTF. Full variable domain (rest looked up from reference TRBV3-1 and TRBJ1-2): DTAVSQTPKYLVTQMGNDKSIKCEQNLGHDTMYWYKQDSKKFLKIMFSYNNKELIINETVPNRFSPKSPDKAHLNLHINSLELGDSAVYFCASSQGQPYGYTFGSGTRLTVV.

The table lists this clonotype with many counts. The V and J genes are TRBV12-3 or TRBV12-4 and TRBJ1-5; D gene ambiguous. The CDR3 length is 17 residues. Trimming removed 6 bases from V and 3 bases from J, with 21 bases in between. The CDR3 is CASSNSDPREFNQPQHF. CDR3 in DNA: TGTGCCAGCAGCAACTCGGACCCACGGGAGTTCAATCAGCCCCAGCATTTT.

The gene calls are TRBV29-1 and TRBJ2-5, with 7 bases matching TRBD2. Unmatched junction bases numbered 5, after V lost 7 bases and J lost 0 bases. This CDR3 region has 13 residues. The V gene's germline CDR1 is SQVTM and CDR2 ANQGSEA. The CDR3 here is CSAPAGNQETQYF. CDR3 nucleotides: TGCAGCGCCCCAGCGGGGAACCAAGAGACCCAGTACTTC. The variable domain in full, with the rest retrieved from reference TRBV29-1 and TRBJ2-5, is SAVISQKPSRDICQRGTSLTIQCQVDSQVTMMFWYRQQPGQSLTLIATANQGSEATYESGFVIDKFPISRPNLTFSTLTVSNMSPEDSSIYLCSAPAGNQETQYFGPGTRLLVL.

This clonotype was seen a few times. The rearrangement joins TRBV7-6 to TRBJ2-6, with D hard to call. Germline V gives CDR1 SGHVS, CDR2 FNYEAQ. V was trimmed by 1 base and J by 3 bases, leaving 19 bases between them. The CDR3 consists of 19 residues. The CDR3 loop is CASSLEYGRRFSGANVLTF. The CDR3 nucleotides are TGTGCCAGCAGCTTAGAGTATGGCAGGAGATTTAGTGGGGCCAACGTCCTGACTTTC.

The chain combines TRBV24-1 with TRBJ2-7; maybe TRBD1 (6 bases). The V and J ends lost 2 bases and 5 bases respectively, with 9 bases between them. CDR1 and CDR2 from the germline V gene are KGHDR and SFDVKD. The CDR3 spans 13 residues. The CDR3 loop reads CATSDSHRDEQYF. DNA of the CDR3: TGTGCCACCAGTGATTCACACAGGGACGAGCAGTACTTC.